These 9 T cell receptor beta chains share one sample of origin, sequenced in a study of control samples from healthy donors and cancer patients. TCRdb keeps only in-frame clones here, not all; method: immunoSEQ multiplex PCR. The table has about 39,000 clones, around 80% seen once; the top ten hold 20% to 25%. Input material: PBMCs. Receptors were obtained from a woman aged 60-70 years with lung cancer.

This chain links TRBV4-2 with TRBJ2-5; D is possibly TRBD1 or TRBD2 (5 bases each). Germline V lookup: CDR1 LGHNA, CDR2 YNFKEQ. This CDR3 is built from 15 residues. V was shortened by 3 bases and J by 1 base, with 12 bases between the two germline ends. The CDR3 sequence is CASSQGDSGQETQYF. In DNA form, the CDR3 reads TGTGCCAGCAGCCAGGGAGACAGCGGCCAAGAGACCCAGTACTTC.

This chain joins TRBV19 and TRBJ1-1; 10 nucleotides line up with TRBD1. V gave up 5 bases and J gave up 8 bases; unmatched junction bases: 11. Germline V gene sequence: CDR1 LNHDA, CDR2 SQIVND (reference sequence). This CDR3 is 15 amino acids long. The CDR3: CASSDRTGGIYEAFF. DNA for the CDR3: TGTGCCAGTAGTGACCGGACAGGGGGAATATACGAAGCTTTCTTT.

In its sample, this clone was seen a few times. The V call is TRBV5-4, the J call TRBJ2-7; no clear D. CDR3 size: 13 residues. In germline, CDR1 is SGHNT, CDR2 YYREEE (reference sequence). Trimming left V 0 bases short and J 3 bases short, with 7 bases between. CDR3 in amino acids: CASSLEAFYEQYF. CDR3 DNA: TGTGCCAGCAGCTTGGAGGCGTTCTACGAGCAGTACTTC.

The chain recombines TRBV6-2 or TRBV6-3 with TRBJ2-5; no reliable D call. CDR3 size: 10 residues. Germline assignment: CDR1 MNHEY and CDR2 SVGEGT. V was pared by 6 bases and J by 7 bases, with 6 bases between. CDR3 nucleotides: TGTGCCAGCAGCGCCCGGACCCAGTACTTC. This translates into CASSARTQYF.

The genes are TRBV6-5 and TRBJ2-7; D gene ambiguous. This CDR3 comprises 13 residues. Germline CDR1 and CDR2: MNHEY and SVGAGI. V lost 2 bases to trimming and J lost 6 bases, with 11 bases between them. CDR3 DNA sequence: TGTGCCAGCAGTTACGGAGAAAGGGCCGAGCAGTACTTC. It yields the protein CASSYGERAEQYF.

The chain recombines TRBV9 with TRBJ1-5, with a weak D call TRBD1 (6 bases). The V gene lost 3 bases and the J gene lost 2 bases, with 15 bases spanning the gap. Germline assignment: CDR1 SGDLS and CDR2 YYNGEE. The CDR3 sequence is 16 residues long. This CDR3 reads CASSAGVYDGNQPQHF. The CDR3 DNA reads as TGTGCCAGCAGCGCAGGGGTCTACGACGGCAATCAGCCCCAGCATTTT.

The chain has TRBV5-1 and TRBJ1-1; 7 bases fit TRBD1. V was clipped by 2 bases and J by 1 base; unmatched bases: 5. The germline V gene has CDR1 SGHRS and CDR2 YFSETQ. The CDR3 extends over 15 amino acids. The CDR3 DNA reads TGCGCCAGCAGCTTAGGGGACAGTCGGAACACTGAAGCTTTCTTT. Translated: CASSLGDSRNTEAFF. Variable domain in full (rest from reference TRBV5-1 and TRBJ1-1): KAGVTQTPRYLIKTRGQQVTLSCSPISGHRSVSWYQQTPGQGLQFLFEYFSETQRNKGNFPGRFSGRQFSNSRSEMNVSTLELGDSALYLCASSLGDSRNTEAFFGQGTRLTVV.

The rearrangement links TRBV4-3 to TRBJ1-1; no clear D gene. The V end was cut by 4 bases, the J end by 1 base, with 13 bases between. In germline, CDR1 is LGHNA, CDR2 YSLEER. The CDR3 is 15 amino acids. For the CDR3, the DNA is TGCGCCAGCAGCCTCGGTGTACGATCGAACACTGAAGCTTTCTTT. Translated, it gives CASSLGVRSNTEAFF.

The chain links TRBV6-5 to TRBJ1-1; TRBD1 is a possible D gene (6 bases). V lost 2 bases and J 10 bases, leaving 14 bases between the germline ends. This CDR3 spans 13 amino acids. Germline CDR1 MNHEY, CDR2 SVGAGI. The CDR3, as DNA: TGTGCCAGCAGTTACACCCAGGGGAGGTCAGCTTTCTTT. It is translated as CASSYTQGRSAFF.